These 17 T cell receptor beta chains were sequenced from one sample in a study of PD-L1 blockade in urothelial cancer (dated by TCRdb to the late 2010s). Library preparation used the immunoSEQ multiplex PCR assay. TCRdb retrieved this table from immuneACCESS and kept in-frame rearrangements only. Not all clones are present; in checked studies, unresolved V genes account for under half, and no reason is known for the remainder. Present in this sample are about 50,000 clones, more than 75% of which were seen just once. The ten biggest clones cover 2.4% of the sample. What this sample's time point label stands for: peripheral blood 6 weeks after treatment start. This material consisted of PBMCs, taken around atezolizumab (anti-PD-L1) treatment. The receptors originated from a man in his fifties or sixties with urothelial cancer.

This chain joins TRBV5-4 and TRBJ2-3; D may be TRBD1 (6 bases). V lost 0 bases and J 0 bases, leaving 11 bases between the germline ends. This CDR3 contains 16 residues. CDR1 and CDR2 (germline): SGHNT, YYREEE (reference sequence). The CDR3 DNA reads as TGTGCCAGCAGCTTGGGGGGGCATACTAGCACAGATACGCAGTATTTT. Its protein product is CASSLGGHTSTDTQYF.

This chain connects TRBV5-4 to TRBJ2-6; D might be TRBD2 (5 bases). V lost 2 bases to trimming and J lost 0 bases, with 12 bases between them. The CDR3 extends over 17 amino acids. Germline V gives CDR1 SGHNT, CDR2 YYREEE (reference sequence). The CDR3, as DNA: TGTGCCAGCAGCTTAACTAGACTTTCCTCTGGGGCCAACGTCCTGACTTTC. Translated: CASSLTRLSSGANVLTF. Full variable domain (missing parts from reference TRBV5-4 and TRBJ2-6): ETGVTQSPTHLIKTRGQQVTLRCSSQSGHNTVSWYQQALGQGPQFIFQYYREEENGRGNFPPRFSGLQFPNYSSELNVNALELDDSALYLCASSLTRLSSGANVLTFGAGSRLTVL.

This chain uses TRBV2 with TRBJ2-5; 9 bases align to TRBD1. Trimming took 6 bases from V and 5 from J; bases not matched to a gene: 13. The length of the CDR3 is 16 residues. The germline CDR1 and CDR2 sequences are SNHLY and FYNNEI. CDR3: CASREPDRGRRETQYF. Here the CDR3 DNA reads TGTGCCAGCAGGGAACCGGACAGGGGAAGACGCGAGACCCAGTACTTC.

This clone has just one count. The chain recombines TRBV18 with TRBJ1-4; D might be TRBD1 (6 bases). This CDR3 comprises 15 residues. Germline V gene lookup returns CDR1 KGHSH and CDR2 LQKENI. Trimming took off 3 bases at V and 5 bases at J, with 13 bases between the two ends. The DNA for the CDR3 is TGTGCCAGCTCACCCCGGGCAGGGGACAATGAAAAACTGTTTTTT. It codes for CASSPRAGDNEKLFF. The variable domain in full, with the rest retrieved from reference TRBV18 and TRBJ1-4, is NAGVMQNPRHLVRRRGQEARLRCSPMKGHSHVYWYRQLPEEGLKFMVYLQKENIIDESGMPKERFSAEFPKEGPSILRIQQVVRGDSAAYFCASSPRAGDNEKLFFGSGTQLSVL.

The chain joins TRBV5-1 to TRBJ2-5; 7 positions match TRBD2. J gave up 0 bases and V 4 bases, and 3 bases lay outside the gene matches. Germline assignment: CDR1 SGHRS and CDR2 YFSETQ. This CDR3 comprises 14 residues. In DNA form, the CDR3 reads TGCGCCAGCAGCCCCGGGACTAACCAAGAGACCCAGTACTTC. Amino acid sequence: CASSPGTNQETQYF.

The V gene is TRBV6-5, the J gene TRBJ2-1, with D possibly being TRBD1 (6 bases). V was cut by 5 bases and J by 4 bases, with 12 bases left in between. The CDR3 runs 14 residues. CDR1 is MNHEY, CDR2 SVGAGI, per germline. CDR3 bases: TGTGCCAGCAGTAATCCAGGGGTTTACAATGAGCAGTTCTTC. Its protein is CASSNPGVYNEQFF.

The chain joins TRBV30 to TRBJ2-3; D is perhaps TRBD2 (6 bases). Germline CDR1 and CDR2: GTSNPN and SVGIG (reference sequence). The V end lost 8 bases, the J end lost 4 bases, and 13 bases lay between the germline ends. This CDR3 has 12 amino acids. CDR3: CAGGEDADTQYF. CDR3 nucleotides: TGTGCCGGAGGGGAGGACGCAGATACGCAGTATTTT.

This clone was recorded only once. The J gene is TRBJ1-6, the V gene TRBV2; weak D call: TRBD1 (6 bases). The CDR3 is made up of 15 amino acids. Germline V gene lookup returns CDR1 SNHLY and CDR2 FYNNEI. V dropped 2 bases and J dropped 5 bases, with 10 bases sitting between them. The CDR3 region is CASSEQGKHNSPLHF. In DNA, the CDR3 is TGTGCCAGCAGTGAACAGGGGAAGCATAATTCACCCCTCCACTTT.

The V gene is TRBV2, the J gene TRBJ1-2; 8 nucleotides line up with TRBD1. The CDR3 covers 13 residues. Germline values: CDR1 SNHLY, CDR2 FYNNEI. J lost 7 bases, V lost 5 bases, and 6 bases had no gene match. The CDR3 bases are TGTGCCAGCAGTTTCCAGGGGGCGGGTGGCTACACCTTC. This codes for CASSFQGAGGYTF. Full variable domain (remainder filled in from reference TRBV2 and TRBJ1-2): EPEVTQTPSHQVTQMGQEVILRCVPISNHLYFYWYRQILGQKVEFLVSFYNNEISEKSEIFDDQFSVERPDGSNFTLKIRSTKLEDSAMYFCASSFQGAGGYTFGSGTRLTVV.

The chain's CDR3 is CSVRTGTYEQYF. The DNA of the CDR3 is TGCAGCGTTCGGACAGGTACCTACGAGCAGTACTTC. The gene calls are TRBV29-1 and TRBJ2-7, with 7 positions matching TRBD1. V lost 5 bases and J lost 2; bases outside the gene matches: 3. The CDR3 consists of 12 residues. The germline gives CDR1 SQVTM, CDR2 ANQGSEA.

This chain joins TRBV7-3 and TRBJ2-2; 8 bases agree with TRBD1. CDR1 and CDR2 (germline): SGHTA, FQGTGA. The CDR3 runs to 15 residues. With 4 bases clipped from V and 5 bases from J, the junction kept 6 bases outside the gene matches. Here the CDR3 reads CASSSAGGRTGELFF. CDR3 nucleotides: TGTGCCAGCAGCTCCGCAGGGGGCCGGACCGGGGAGCTGTTTTTT.

The chain recombines TRBV7-8 with TRBJ1-2; D remains unclear. The V end lost 1 base, the J end lost 1 base, and 7 bases lay between the germline ends. The CDR3 covers 14 residues. Germline V gene data show CDR1 as SGHVS and CDR2 as FQNEAQ. In nucleotides, the CDR3 is TGTGCCAGCAGCTTAGAGCGCAGTAACTATGGCTACACCTTC. Residues: CASSLERSNYGYTF. The full variable domain, in which reference TRBV7-8 and TRBJ1-2 provide the parts outside the CDR3, is GAGVSQSPRYKVAKRGQDVALRCDPISGHVSLFWYQQALGQGPEFLTYFQNEAQLDKSGLPSDRFFAERPEGSVSTLKIQRTQQEDSAVYLCASSLERSNYGYTFGSGTRLTVV.

The chain carries TRBV6-5 and TRBJ2-6; no reliable D call. From germline, CDR1 is MNHEY and CDR2 SVGAGI. The CDR3 runs to 15 residues. Trimming removed 6 bases at V and 2 bases at J, with 11 bases between. CDR3 region: CASSSGGAGANVLTF. CDR3 nucleotides: TGTGCCAGCAGCTCGGGTGGAGCTGGGGCCAACGTCCTGACTTTC.

The genes are TRBV7-8 and TRBJ2-5; 9 bases agree with TRBD2. The length of the CDR3 is 16 residues. Germline V gene sequence: CDR1 SGHVS, CDR2 FQNEAQ. The ends lost 1 base at V and 5 bases at J; junction bases unmatched: 8. Here the CDR3 reads CASSLEPLAGRETQYF. CDR3 coding DNA: TGTGCCAGCAGCTTAGAGCCGCTAGCGGGGAGGGAGACCCAGTACTTC.

The chain has TRBV4-3 and TRBJ1-5; 7 bases align to TRBD1. V lost 4 bases, J lost 0 bases, and 3 bases stayed unmatched. The CDR3 loop spans 15 amino acids. Germline values: CDR1 LGHNA, CDR2 YSLEER. CDR3 region: CASSLDRDSNQPQHF. The CDR3 DNA follows: TGCGCCAGCAGCCTTGACAGGGATAGCAATCAGCCCCAGCATTTT.

The rearrangement links TRBV6-6 to TRBJ1-2; no clear D gene. Trimming cost V 6 bases and J 0 bases, with 17 bases left between them. CDR3 length: 16 amino acids. Germline CDR1 MNHNY, CDR2 SVGAGI (reference sequence). CDR3 sequence reads: CASSLWTSGTNYGYTF. In DNA, the CDR3 is TGTGCCAGCAGCCTGTGGACCAGCGGAACTAACTATGGCTACACCTTC.

The genes are TRBV6-6 and TRBJ2-7, with D perhaps TRBD2 (5 bases). Trimming stripped 3 bases from V and 0 bases from J, with 12 bases between. Germline CDR1 MNHNY, CDR2 SVGAGI (reference sequence). The CDR3 has 15 residues. The CDR3 coding sequence is TGTGCCAGCAGTTATTCCCGGAGGAGCTCCTACGAGCAGTACTTC. Translated: CASSYSRRSSYEQYF.